This TCR beta chain was captured by sequencing in a study of identical twins' blood T cells. This clonotype came up a few times. Its antigen is still unknown. Sample barcodes were added at both library ends during cDNA synthesis. TCRdb fed the 5' RACE reads into MiXCR, producing one record per CDR3 protein. The data contain 400,000 or so distinct CDR3 sequences, roughly 30% of them singletons. The length of the CDR3 is 14 residues. The germline V and J ends were trimmed by 5 bases and 9 bases, with 17 bases remaining between them. CDR1 ENHRY and CDR2 SYGVKD come from the germline V gene. Study-wide results and caveats: Even for out-of-frame TCRbeta, twins reportedly shared V gene usage much more than unrelated donors.

The clonotype originates from a woman aged 18-49 years in good health. The chain carries TRBV10-3 and TRBJ2-1; D is possibly TRBD2 (5 bases). The sequencing sample was made of PBMCs. The CDR3 DNA is TGTGCCATCAGTAGGGCGGACTCCGGCCGTGAGCAGTTCTTC. Translated: CAISRADSGREQFF.